This T cell receptor beta chain was obtained from a study of T cell changes during pregnancy in multiple sclerosis. Trimming pared 1 base from V and 2 bases from J, leaving 21 bases between. The CDR3 runs to 19 residues. Germline V gene data show CDR1 as MDHEN and CDR2 as SYDVKM. The protocol was immunoSEQ multiplex PCR, while the TCRdb copy is restricted to in-frame clones and leaves out a portion. The sample consists of 70,000 to 80,000 clones, roughly 89% of them appearing once. The source is a female donor in good health, enrolled as a control in a pregnancy study. The material sequenced was peripheral blood, taken after pregnancy. This chain connects TRBV28 to TRBJ1-5; weak D call: TRBD1 (6 bases). The CDR3 sequence is CASSLFLVIRRGGNQPQHF. In DNA form, the CDR3 reads TGTGCCAGCAGTTTATTTCTCGTGATTCGCAGGGGAGGCAATCAGCCCCAGCATTTT.